These 2 T cell receptor beta chains were all obtained from the same sample, sequenced in a study of cytomegalovirus exposure and HLA in healthy donors. Method: immunoSEQ multiplex PCR; TCRdb's copy keeps in-frame clones and lacks some. Of 90,000 to 120,000 clones listed, around 95% were seen once; the top ten hold around 0.65%. Specimen: PBMCs. These receptors came from a woman younger than 35 in good health and CMV-seronegative.

The V gene is TRBV21-1, the J gene TRBJ2-5; TRBD2, the table's D call, was not compared with the DNA. TRBV21-1 is a known pseudogene. The CDR3 loop spans 15 amino acids. CDR3 sequence reads: CASSSDSGVSETQYF. CDR3 nucleotides: TGTGCCAGCAGCTCGGACTCTGGGGTTTCGGAGACCCAGTACTTC.

Points on this clone: One end of the junction varies from germline; a read error may be responsible. The V call is TRBV28, the J call TRBJ1-5; D not certain. Germline V lookup: CDR1 MDHEN, CDR2 SYDVKM. There are 18 residues in the CDR3. The CDR3 nucleotides read TGTGCCAGCAGTGTATGGGATGGGTTGGGGAGTTTGGATCAGCCCCAGCATTTT. Its translation is CASSVWDGLGSLDQPQHF.